The source of this T cell receptor beta chain is a study of human T cells and chemical hapten exposure (dated by TCRdb to the early 2020s). In terms of the full investigation: For sensitization, 2% DPC in acetone was applied to a 2 cm by 2 cm area of upper inner arm skin. Throughout the roughly 26-week study period, patients were also given weekly therapeutic DPC doses on the scalp. Patch testing on the upper back used Finn chambers containing 0.01% DPC, with scoring done after 6 days according to International Contact Dermatitis Research Group standards. Most of the patients in the cohort were female, and the cohort covered alopecia areata with under or over 50% scalp involvement, alopecia totalis and alopecia universalis. Libraries were pooled for sequencing, and per-sample TCR yields varied mainly because of small differences in library volumes within the pool. The study tracked peripheral blood TCR repertoire changes in vivo during primary and secondary sensitization to the hapten diphenylcyclopropenone (DPC) in alopecia patients. Blood samples were taken from patients before sensitization (week 0) and then at 2, 6 and about 24 weeks after DPC sensitization. Blood for TCR sequencing was provided by twenty-nine alopecia patients at one to four time points (pre-sensitization, 2, 6 and 24 weeks). Study-level results and caveats: The number of TCRs above 1 in 1000 frequency did not change with DPC sensitization; there was no evidence of global repertoire structure alterations. Compared with pre-sensitization or healthy control sets, expanded TCRs formed significantly more large CDR3 similarity clusters, which is consistent with antigen-driven responses. Repeated subsampling changed both the strength of the expansion versus patch-test correlation and the threshold at which that correlation became significant. All patients had alopecia, a presumed autoimmune disease, so their immune response might differ from that of healthy individuals. A positive correlation was found between the number of PT1 expanded TCRs and patch test score, with significance reached at thresholds 8, 16 and 32 but not 4.

Per the publication, the time point label means: patch test 2, 6 weeks after DPC sensitization. The treatment or condition label, read with the paper, signifies: therapeutic diphenylcyclopropenone sensitization with weekly scalp DPC. At every patch-test visit, the blood draw took place before the patch test was put on. Patients were eligible if aged 18 to 70, diagnosed with alopecia and judged suitable for DPC therapy, and pregnant patients were excluded. Unfractionated whole blood was collected in Tempus Blood RNA tubes, and total RNA was extracted from that blood. CDR1 MGHRA and CDR2 YSYEKL were looked up in the germline V gene. Relative to germline, V is 3 bases shorter and J is 5 bases shorter, with 20 bases between their ends. Reading from cysteine to phenylalanine, the CDR3 counts 16 amino acids. The CDR3 DNA has 48 bases and is translated from base 1. The method was RACE. Instrument used: NextSeq 500. Library preparation attached unique molecular identifiers to individual cDNA molecules for quantitative, reproducible TCR counting. Each blood RNA sample was used to sequence both TCR alpha and TCR beta chains. In the original analysis: The median number of TCRs per sample was 85,000 to 100,000, ranging from about 20,000 to 750,000. V, J and CDR3 annotation of the TCR reads was performed with the Decombinator software suite. Every sample was subsampled to the same number of TCRs (28,000) for the PS versus PT1 abundance plots. Expanded TCRs were defined as absent before sensitization and observed at least eight times at the 2-week time point. The public reads were quality trimmed at Q25 with fastp and then assembled into clones with MiXCR by TCRdb, keeping productive beta chains. Rows with one shared CDR3 protein collapse into an entry with the most common genes and DNA. None of the V and J calls come from the authors' own analysis; TCRdb made them. Recorded for this sample are about 95,000 distinct CDR3 sequences; approximately 10% of them occurred a single time. The ten largest account for 2.5% to 3.5% of the sample.

In its sample, this clonotype was seen many times. This clone's antigen is unknown. The record has no base qualities; no much larger clone is one base away. The V and J genes are TRBV4-1 and TRBJ2-7; the D gene is perhaps TRBD1, from 5 matching bases. The TCR was taken from a middle-aged woman with alopecia areata. Some clones in this sample may be carry-over from other donors' samples. Source: whole blood, taken in connection with sensitization to the hapten diphenylcyclopropenone (DPC). Read as DNA, the sequence is TGCGCCAGCAGCCATGTTGTCGGCAGGGCTGGGAACGAGCAGTACTTC. It specifies CASSHVVGRAGNEQYF.